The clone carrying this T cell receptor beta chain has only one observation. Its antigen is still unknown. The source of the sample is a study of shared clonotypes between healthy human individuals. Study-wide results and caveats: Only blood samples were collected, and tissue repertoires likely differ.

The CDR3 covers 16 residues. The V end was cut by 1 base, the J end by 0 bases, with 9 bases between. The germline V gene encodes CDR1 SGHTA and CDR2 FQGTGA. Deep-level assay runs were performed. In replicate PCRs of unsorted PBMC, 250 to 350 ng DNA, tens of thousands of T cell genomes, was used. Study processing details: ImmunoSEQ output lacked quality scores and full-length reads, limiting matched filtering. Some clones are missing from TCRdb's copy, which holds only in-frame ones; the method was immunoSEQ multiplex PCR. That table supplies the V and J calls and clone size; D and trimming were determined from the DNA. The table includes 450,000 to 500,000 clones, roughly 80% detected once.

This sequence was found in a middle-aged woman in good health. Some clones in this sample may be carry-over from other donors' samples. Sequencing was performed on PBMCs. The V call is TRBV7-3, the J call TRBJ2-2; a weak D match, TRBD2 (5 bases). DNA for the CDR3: TGTGCCAGCAGCTTAAACGGGATCGCGAACACCGGGGAGCTGTTTTTT. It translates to CASSLNGIANTGELFF.